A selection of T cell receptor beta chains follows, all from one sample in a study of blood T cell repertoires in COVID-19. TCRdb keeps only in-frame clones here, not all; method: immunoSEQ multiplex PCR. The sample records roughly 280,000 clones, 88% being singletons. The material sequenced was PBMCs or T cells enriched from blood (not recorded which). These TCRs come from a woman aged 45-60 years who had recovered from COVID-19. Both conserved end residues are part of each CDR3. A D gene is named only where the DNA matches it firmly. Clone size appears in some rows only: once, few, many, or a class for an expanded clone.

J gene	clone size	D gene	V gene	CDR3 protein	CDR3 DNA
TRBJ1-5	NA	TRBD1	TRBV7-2	CASSLGQGNQPQHF	TGTGCCAGCAGCTTAGGACAGGGTAATCAGCCCCAGCATTTT
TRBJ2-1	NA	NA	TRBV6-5	CASSYTQTLLNEQFF	TGTGCCAGCAGTTACACCCAGACTCTACTCAATGAGCAGTTCTTC
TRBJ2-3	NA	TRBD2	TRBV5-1	CASKAIAGPSTDTQYF	TGCGCCAGCAAAGCCATAGCGGGCCCGAGCACAGATACGCAGTATTTT
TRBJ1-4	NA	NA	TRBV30	CAWGQGNEKLFF	TGTGCCTGGGGCCAGGGGAATGAAAAACTGTTTTTT
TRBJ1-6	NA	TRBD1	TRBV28	CASSLQGGGSPLHF	TGTGCCAGCAGTTTACAGGGGGGCGGATCACCCCTCCACTTT
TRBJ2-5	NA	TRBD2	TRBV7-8	CASSPSGRASRQETQYF	TGTGCCAGCAGTCCTAGCGGGAGGGCCAGTCGCCAAGAGACCCAGTACTTC
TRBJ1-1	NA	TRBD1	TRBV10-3	CAISAGQGDTEAFF	TGTGCCATCAGTGCCGGACAGGGGGACACTGAAGCTTTCTTT
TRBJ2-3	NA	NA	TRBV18	CASSVLTDTQYF	TGTGCCAGCTCAGTCTTAACAGATACGCAGTATTTT
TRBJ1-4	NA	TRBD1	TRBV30	CAWSKTRGTSEKLFF	TGTGCCTGGAGCAAAACCAGGGGGACAAGTGAAAAACTGTTTTTT
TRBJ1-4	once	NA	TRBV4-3	CASSQGSGGLAEKLFF	TGCGCCAGCAGCCAAGGCTCGGGGGGTCTTGCTGAAAAACTGTTTTTT
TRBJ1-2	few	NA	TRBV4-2	CASSQEAGRNYGYTF	TGTGCCAGCAGCCAAGAGGCAGGCCGTAACTATGGCTACACCTTC
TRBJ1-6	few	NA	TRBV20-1	CSASVGSRSRGSPLHF	TGCAGTGCTAGTGTCGGGTCCCGATCTAGGGGTTCACCCCTCCACTTT
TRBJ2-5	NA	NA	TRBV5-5	CASSLVPGVLETQYF	TGTGCCAGCAGCTTGGTGCCAGGGGTGCTTGAGACCCAGTACTTC
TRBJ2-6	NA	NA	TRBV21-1	CASSPRRPGANVLTF	TGTGCCAGCAGCCCCCGGAGACCTGGGGCCAACGTCCTGACTTTC
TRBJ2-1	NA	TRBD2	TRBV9	CASSVRVIAGGPSYNEQFF	TGTGCCAGCAGCGTACGAGTAATAGCGGGAGGGCCATCCTACAATGAGCAGTTCTTC
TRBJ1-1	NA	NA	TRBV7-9	CASSLVWESNTEAFF	TGTGCCAGCAGCTTAGTATGGGAGTCGAACACTGAAGCTTTCTTT
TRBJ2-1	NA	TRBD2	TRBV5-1	CASSLLAGAGEQFF	TGCGCCAGCAGCTTACTAGCGGGAGCGGGGGAGCAGTTCTTC
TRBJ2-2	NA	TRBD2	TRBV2	CASSEFPSGNTGELFF	TGTGCCAGCAGTGAATTCCCTAGCGGGAACACCGGGGAGCTGTTTTTT
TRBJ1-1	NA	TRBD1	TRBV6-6	CASKIGQGRTEAFF	TGTGCCAGCAAAATCGGACAGGGACGAACTGAAGCTTTCTTT
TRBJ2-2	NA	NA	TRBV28	CASSLGAPNTGELFF	TGTGCCAGCAGTTTAGGGGCTCCTAACACCGGGGAGCTGTTTTTT
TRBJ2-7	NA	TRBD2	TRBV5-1	CASSLGLAGVSEQYF	TGCGCCAGCAGCCTGGGACTAGCGGGAGTAAGCGAGCAGTACTTC
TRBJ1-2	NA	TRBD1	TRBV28	CASSQRPGTGSYGYTF	TGTGCCAGCAGCCAGAGGCCCGGGACAGGGAGCTATGGCTACACCTTC
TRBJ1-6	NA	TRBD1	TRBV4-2	CASSQARQGAGSPLHF	TGTGCCAGCAGCCAAGCGCGACAGGGGGCAGGTTCACCCCTCCACTTT
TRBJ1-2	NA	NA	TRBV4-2	CASSQETGTPTWSGYTF	TGTGCCAGCAGCCAAGAAACCGGGACACCAACCTGGAGTGGCTACACCTTC
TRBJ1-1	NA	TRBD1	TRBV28	CASSPRDSSWAFF	TGTGCCAGCAGTCCCCGGGACAGCTCATGGGCTTTCTTT
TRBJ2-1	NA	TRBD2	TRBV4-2	CASSHPAGEYNEQFF	TGTGCCAGCAGCCATCCAGCGGGAGAGTACAATGAGCAGTTCTTC
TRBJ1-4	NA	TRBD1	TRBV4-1	CASSQPRGQFATNEKLFF	TGCGCCAGCAGCCAACCCAGGGGACAGTTTGCAACTAATGAAAAACTGTTTTTT
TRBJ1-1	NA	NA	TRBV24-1	CATSKTGVNTEAFF	TGTGCCACGAGTAAGACGGGGGTGAACACTGAAGCTTTCTTT
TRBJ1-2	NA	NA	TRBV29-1	CSVNREIPGYTF	TGCAGCGTCAACAGGGAGATCCCTGGCTACACCTTC
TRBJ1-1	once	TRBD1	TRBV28	CASSLWGNHRGRPMNTEAFF	TGTGCCAGCAGTTTATGGGGAAACCACAGGGGGCGCCCTATGAACACTGAAGCTTTCTTT
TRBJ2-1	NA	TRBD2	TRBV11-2	CASSKTSGSGNEQFF	TGTGCCAGCAGCAAAACTAGCGGGAGTGGGAATGAGCAGTTCTTC
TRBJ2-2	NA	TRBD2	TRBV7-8	CASRQGTSGAVGELFF	TGTGCCAGCCGCCAAGGGACTAGCGGGGCAGTCGGGGAGCTGTTTTTT
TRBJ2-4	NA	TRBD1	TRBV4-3	CASSHGQGGRNIQYF	TGCGCCAGCAGCCATGGACAGGGCGGCAGAAACATTCAGTACTTC
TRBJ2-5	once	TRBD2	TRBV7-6	CASSLLAGTTQETQYF	TGTGCCAGCAGCTTGTTAGCCGGGACTACACAAGAGACCCAGTACTTC
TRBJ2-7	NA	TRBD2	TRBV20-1	CSASGTRTSGRAGLYEQYF	TGCAGTGCTAGTGGGACTCGGACTAGCGGGAGGGCCGGTCTCTACGAGCAGTACTTC
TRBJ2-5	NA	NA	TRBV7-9	CASGRRERQETQYF	TGTGCCAGCGGGAGGAGGGAGAGGCAAGAGACCCAGTACTTC
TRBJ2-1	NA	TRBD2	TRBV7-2	CASSGGALAGVHEQFF	TGTGCCAGCAGCGGGGGGGCACTAGCGGGAGTCCATGAGCAGTTCTTC
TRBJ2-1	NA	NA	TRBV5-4	CASSLSRYNEQFF	TGTGCCAGCAGCTTGAGCCGCTACAATGAGCAGTTCTTC
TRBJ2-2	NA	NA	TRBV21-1	CASSRQEQGARTGELFF	TGTGCCAGCAGCAGACAGGAACAGGGGGCGAGGACCGGGGAGCTGTTTTTT
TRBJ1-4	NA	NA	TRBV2	CASSTREKLFF	TGTGCCAGCAGTACGAGGGAAAAACTGTTTTTT
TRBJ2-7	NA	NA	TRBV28	CASSSTGPEQYF	TGTGCCAGCAGTTCGACAGGCCCCGAGCAGTACTTC
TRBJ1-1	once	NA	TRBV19	CASSTYRETEAFF	TGTGCCAGTAGTACTTACAGGGAAACTGAAGCTTTCTTT
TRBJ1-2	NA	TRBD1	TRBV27	CASPFWRTGDGYTF	TGTGCCAGCCCCTTTTGGCGGACAGGGGATGGCTACACCTTC
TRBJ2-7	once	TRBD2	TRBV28	CASSLASGGIGPYEQYF	TGTGCCAGCAGTTTAGCGAGCGGGGGAATAGGTCCTTACGAGCAGTACTTC
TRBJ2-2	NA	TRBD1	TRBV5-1	CASSLSPGQGTTGELFF	TGCGCCAGCAGCTTGTCCCCGGGACAGGGAACCACCGGGGAGCTGTTTTTT
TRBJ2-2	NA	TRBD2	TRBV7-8	CASSLSTSGSWYTGELFF	TGTGCCAGCAGCTTAAGTACTAGCGGGAGTTGGTACACCGGGGAGCTGTTTTTT
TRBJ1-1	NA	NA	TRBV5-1	CASSSTTENTEAFF	TGCGCCAGCAGCTCCACGACTGAGAACACTGAAGCTTTCTTT
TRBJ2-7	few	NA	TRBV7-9	CASSLVGEQYF	TGTGCCAGCAGCTTAGTCGGCGAGCAGTACTTC
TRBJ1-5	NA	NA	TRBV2	CASSNRNQPQHF	TGTGCCAGCAGTAATCGGAATCAGCCCCAGCATTTT
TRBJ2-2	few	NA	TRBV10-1	CASPRELFF	TGCGCCAGCCCGCGAGAGCTGTTTTTT
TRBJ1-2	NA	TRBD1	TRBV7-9	CASSSAETGGGGYTF	TGTGCCAGCAGTTCCGCAGAGACAGGGGGCGGAGGCTACACCTTC
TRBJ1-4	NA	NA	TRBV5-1	CASSFNRENEKLFF	TGCGCCAGCAGCTTTAACAGGGAGAATGAAAAACTGTTTTTT
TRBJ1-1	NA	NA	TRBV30	CAWSTNTVTEAFF	TGTGCCTGGAGTACCAATACGGTTACTGAAGCTTTCTTT